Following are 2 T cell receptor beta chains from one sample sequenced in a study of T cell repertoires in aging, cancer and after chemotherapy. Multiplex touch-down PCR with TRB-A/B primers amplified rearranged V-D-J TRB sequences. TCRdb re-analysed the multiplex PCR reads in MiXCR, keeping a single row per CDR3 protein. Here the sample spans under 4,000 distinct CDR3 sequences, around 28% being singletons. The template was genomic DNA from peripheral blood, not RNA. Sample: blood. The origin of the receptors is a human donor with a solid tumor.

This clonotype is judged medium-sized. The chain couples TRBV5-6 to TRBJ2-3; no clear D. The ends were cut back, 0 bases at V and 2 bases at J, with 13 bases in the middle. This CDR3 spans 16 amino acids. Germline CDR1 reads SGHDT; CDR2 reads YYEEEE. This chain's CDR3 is CASSLVGQIATDTQYF. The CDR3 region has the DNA TGTGCCAGCAGCTTGGTTGGCCAAATCGCCACAGATACGCAGTATTTT.

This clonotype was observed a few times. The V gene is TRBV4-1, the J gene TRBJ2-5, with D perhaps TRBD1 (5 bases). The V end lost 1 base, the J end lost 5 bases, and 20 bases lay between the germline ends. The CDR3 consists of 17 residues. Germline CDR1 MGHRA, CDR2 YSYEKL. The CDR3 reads CASSQGITQDVRETQYF. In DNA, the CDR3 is TGCGCCAGCAGCCAAGGGATTACACAGGACGTTAGGGAGACCCAGTACTTC.